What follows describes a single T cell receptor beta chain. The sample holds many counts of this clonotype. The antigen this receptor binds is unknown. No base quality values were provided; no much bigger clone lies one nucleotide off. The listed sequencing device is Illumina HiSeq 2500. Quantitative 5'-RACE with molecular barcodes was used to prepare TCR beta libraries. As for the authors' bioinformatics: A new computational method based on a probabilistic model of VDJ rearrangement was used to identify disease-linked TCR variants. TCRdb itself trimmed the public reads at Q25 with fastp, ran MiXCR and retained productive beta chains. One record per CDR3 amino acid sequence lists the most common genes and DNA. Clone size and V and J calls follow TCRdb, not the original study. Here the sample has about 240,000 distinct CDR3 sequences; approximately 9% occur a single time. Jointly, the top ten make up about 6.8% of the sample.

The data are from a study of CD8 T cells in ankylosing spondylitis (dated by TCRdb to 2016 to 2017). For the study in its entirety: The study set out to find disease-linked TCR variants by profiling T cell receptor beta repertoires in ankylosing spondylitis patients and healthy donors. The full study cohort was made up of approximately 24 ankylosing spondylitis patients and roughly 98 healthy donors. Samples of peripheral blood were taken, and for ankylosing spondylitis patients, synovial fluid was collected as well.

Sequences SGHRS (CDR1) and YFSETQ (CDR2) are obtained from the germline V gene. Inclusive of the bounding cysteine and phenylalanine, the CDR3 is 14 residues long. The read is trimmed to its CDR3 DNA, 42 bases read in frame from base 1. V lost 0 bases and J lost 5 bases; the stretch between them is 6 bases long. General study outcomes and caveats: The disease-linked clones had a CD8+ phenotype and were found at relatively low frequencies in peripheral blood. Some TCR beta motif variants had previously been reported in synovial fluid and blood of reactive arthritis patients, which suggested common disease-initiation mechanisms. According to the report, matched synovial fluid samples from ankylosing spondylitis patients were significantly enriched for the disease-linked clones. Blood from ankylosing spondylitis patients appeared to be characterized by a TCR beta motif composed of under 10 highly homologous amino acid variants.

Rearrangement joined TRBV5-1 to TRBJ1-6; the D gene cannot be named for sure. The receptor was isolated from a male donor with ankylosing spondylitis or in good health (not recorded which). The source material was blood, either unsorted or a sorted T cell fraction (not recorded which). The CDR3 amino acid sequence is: CASSLDSHNSPLHF. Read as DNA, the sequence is TGCGCCAGCAGCTTGGACAGCCATAATTCACCCCTCCACTTT.